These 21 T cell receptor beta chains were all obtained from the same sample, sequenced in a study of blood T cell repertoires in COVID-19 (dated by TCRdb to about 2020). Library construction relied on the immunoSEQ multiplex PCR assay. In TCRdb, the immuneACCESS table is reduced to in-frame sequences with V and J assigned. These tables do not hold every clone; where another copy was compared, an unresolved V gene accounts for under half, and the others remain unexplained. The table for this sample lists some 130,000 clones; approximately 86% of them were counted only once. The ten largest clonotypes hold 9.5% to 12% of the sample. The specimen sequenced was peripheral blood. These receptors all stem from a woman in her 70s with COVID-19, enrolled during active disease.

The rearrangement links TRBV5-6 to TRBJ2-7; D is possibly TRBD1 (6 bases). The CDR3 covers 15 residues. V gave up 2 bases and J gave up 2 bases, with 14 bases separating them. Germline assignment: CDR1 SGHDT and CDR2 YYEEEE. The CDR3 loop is CASSLPRTATYEQYF. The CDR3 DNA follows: TGTGCCAGCAGCTTACCCCGGACAGCTACCTACGAGCAGTACTTC.

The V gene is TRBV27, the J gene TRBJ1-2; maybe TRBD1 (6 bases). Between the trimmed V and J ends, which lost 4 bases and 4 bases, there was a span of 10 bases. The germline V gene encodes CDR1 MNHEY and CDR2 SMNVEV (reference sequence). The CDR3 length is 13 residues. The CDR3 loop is CASSYSGAYGYTF. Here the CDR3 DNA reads TGTGCCAGCAGTTACTCAGGGGCCTATGGCTACACCTTC.

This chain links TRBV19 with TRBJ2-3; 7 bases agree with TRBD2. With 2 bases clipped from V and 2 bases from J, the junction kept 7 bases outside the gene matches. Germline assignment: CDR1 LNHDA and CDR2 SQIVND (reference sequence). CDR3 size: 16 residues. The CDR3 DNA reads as TGTGCCAGTAGTATACTGGGCGGGGGAACCACAGATACGCAGTATTTT. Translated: CASSILGGGTTDTQYF.

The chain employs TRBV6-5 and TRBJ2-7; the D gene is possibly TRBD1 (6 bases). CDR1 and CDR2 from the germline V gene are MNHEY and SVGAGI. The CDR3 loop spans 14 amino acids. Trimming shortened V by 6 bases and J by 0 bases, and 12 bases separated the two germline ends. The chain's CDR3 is CASRRPGDSYEQYF. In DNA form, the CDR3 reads TGTGCCAGCAGGAGACCAGGGGACTCCTACGAGCAGTACTTC.

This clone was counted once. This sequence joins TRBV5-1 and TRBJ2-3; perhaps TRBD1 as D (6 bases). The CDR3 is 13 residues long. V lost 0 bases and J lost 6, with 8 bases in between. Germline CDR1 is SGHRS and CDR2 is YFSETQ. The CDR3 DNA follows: TGCGCCAGCAGCTTGGATACAGGGGATACGCAGTATTTT. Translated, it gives CASSLDTGDTQYF.

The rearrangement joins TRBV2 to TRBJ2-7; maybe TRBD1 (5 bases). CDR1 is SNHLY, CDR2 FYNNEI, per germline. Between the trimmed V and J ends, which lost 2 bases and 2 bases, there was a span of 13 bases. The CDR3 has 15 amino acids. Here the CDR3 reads CASSERQGLPYEQYF. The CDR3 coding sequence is TGTGCCAGCAGTGAACGGCAGGGTTTACCCTACGAGCAGTACTTC.

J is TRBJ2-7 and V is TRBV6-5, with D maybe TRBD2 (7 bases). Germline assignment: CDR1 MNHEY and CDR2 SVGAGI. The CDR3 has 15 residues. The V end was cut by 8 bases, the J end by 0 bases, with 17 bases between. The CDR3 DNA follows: TGTGCCAGCGGGGGGGGCGGCGGGAACTCCTACGAGCAGTACTTC. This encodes CASGGGGGNSYEQYF.

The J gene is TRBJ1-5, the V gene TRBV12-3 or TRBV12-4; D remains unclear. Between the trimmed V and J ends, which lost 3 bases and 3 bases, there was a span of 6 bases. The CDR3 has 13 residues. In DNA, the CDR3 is TGTGCCAGCAGTTTCGGAGCCAATCAGCCCCAGCATTTT. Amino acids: CASSFGANQPQHF.

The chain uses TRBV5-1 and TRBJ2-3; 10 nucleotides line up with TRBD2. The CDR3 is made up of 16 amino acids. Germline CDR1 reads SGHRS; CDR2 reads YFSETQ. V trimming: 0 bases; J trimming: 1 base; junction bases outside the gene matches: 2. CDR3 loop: CASSLGTSGGTDTQYF. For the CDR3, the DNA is TGCGCCAGCAGCTTGGGGACTAGCGGCGGCACAGATACGCAGTATTTT.

The CDR3 nucleotides are TGTGCCAGCAGCTTGATACCCGGGACTAGTGATAATGAGCAGTTCTTC. Its protein is CASSLIPGTSDNEQFF. The rearrangement joins TRBV7-6 to TRBJ2-1; 8 bases agree with TRBD2. With 3 bases clipped from V and 7 bases from J, the junction kept 11 bases outside the gene matches. The germline CDR1 and CDR2 sequences are SGHVS and FNYEAQ. The CDR3 runs to 16 residues. Full variable domain (remainder filled in from reference TRBV7-6 and TRBJ2-1): GAGVSQSPRYKVTKRGQDVALRCDPISGHVSLYWYRQALGQGPEFLTYFNYEAQQDKSGLPNDRFSAERPEGSISTLTIQRTEQRDSAMYRCASSLIPGTSDNEQFFGPGTRLTVL.

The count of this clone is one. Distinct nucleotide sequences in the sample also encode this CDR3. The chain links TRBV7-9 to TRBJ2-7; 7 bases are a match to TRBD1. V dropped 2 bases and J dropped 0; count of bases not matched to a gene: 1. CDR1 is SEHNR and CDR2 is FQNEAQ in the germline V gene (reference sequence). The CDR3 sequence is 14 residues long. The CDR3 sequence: CASSLRDSSYEQYF. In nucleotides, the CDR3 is TGTGCCAGCAGCTTAAGGGACAGCTCCTACGAGCAGTACTTC. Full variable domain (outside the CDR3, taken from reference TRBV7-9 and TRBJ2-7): DTGVSQNPRHKITKRGQNVTFRCDPISEHNRLYWYRQTLGQGPEFLTYFQNEAQLEKSRLLSDRFSAERPKGSFSTLEIQRTEQGDSAMYLCASSLRDSSYEQYFGPGTRLTVT.

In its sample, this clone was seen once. The CDR3 loop reads CASSESTEAFF. The CDR3 DNA reads TGTGCCAGCAGCGAGAGCACTGAAGCTTTCTTT. This chain joins TRBV11-1 and TRBJ1-1; unclear D gene. V was shortened by 5 bases and J by 4 bases, with 5 bases between the two germline ends. Germline CDR1 is SGHAT and CDR2 is FQDESV (reference sequence). The CDR3 contains 11 residues.

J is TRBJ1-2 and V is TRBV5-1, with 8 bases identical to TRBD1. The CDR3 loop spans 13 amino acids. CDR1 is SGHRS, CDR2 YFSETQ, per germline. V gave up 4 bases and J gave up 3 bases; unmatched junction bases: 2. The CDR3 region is CASSVTGDYGYTF. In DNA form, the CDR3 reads TGCGCCAGCAGCGTGACAGGGGACTATGGCTACACCTTC.

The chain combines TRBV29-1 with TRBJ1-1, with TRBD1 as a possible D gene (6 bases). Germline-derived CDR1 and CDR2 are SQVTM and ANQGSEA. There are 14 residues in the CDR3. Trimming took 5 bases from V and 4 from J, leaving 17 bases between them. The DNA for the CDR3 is TGCAGCGTTCTAAACAGGGAGGGGAGCACTGAAGCTTTCTTT. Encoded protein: CSVLNREGSTEAFF.

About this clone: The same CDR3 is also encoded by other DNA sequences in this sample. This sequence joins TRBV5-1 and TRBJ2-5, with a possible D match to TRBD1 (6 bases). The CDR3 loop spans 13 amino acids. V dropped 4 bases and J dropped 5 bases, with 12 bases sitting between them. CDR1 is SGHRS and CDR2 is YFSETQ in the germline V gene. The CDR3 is CASSPQGWETQYF. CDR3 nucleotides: TGCGCCAGCAGCCCCCAGGGGTGGGAGACCCAGTACTTC.

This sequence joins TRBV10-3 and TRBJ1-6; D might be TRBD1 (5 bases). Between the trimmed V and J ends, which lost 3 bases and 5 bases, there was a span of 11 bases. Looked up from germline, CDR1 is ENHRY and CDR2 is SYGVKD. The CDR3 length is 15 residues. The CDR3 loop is CAISDRERDNSPLHF. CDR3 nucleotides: TGTGCCATCAGTGACAGGGAACGGGATAATTCACCCCTCCACTTT.

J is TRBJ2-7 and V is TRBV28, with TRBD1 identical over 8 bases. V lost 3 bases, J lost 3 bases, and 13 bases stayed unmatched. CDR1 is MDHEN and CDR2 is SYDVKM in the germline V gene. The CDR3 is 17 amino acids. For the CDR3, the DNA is TGTGCCAGCAGTTTTTCGGGCTTCGGGACAGGACTCTACGAGCAGTACTTC. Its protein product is CASSFSGFGTGLYEQYF.

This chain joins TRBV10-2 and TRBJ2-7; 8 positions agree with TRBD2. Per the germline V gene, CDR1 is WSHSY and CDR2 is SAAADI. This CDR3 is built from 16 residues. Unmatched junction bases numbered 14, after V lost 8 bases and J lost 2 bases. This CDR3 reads CASFGGAGAATYEQYF. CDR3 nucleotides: TGCGCCAGCTTTGGGGGAGCGGGGGCTGCCACCTACGAGCAGTACTTC.

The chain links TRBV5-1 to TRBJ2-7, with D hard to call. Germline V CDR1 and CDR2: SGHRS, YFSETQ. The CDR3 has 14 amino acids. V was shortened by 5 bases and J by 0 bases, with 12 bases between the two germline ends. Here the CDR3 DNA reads TGCGCCAGCAGAAGTTACAGCAACTCCTACGAGCAGTACTTC. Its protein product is CASRSYSNSYEQYF.

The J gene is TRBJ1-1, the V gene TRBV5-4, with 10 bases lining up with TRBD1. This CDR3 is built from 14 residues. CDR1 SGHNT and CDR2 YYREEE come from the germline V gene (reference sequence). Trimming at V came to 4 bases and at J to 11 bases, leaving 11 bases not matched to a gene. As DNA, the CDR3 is TGTGCCAGCAGCCGGACCGGGACAGGGGAAGGGGCTTTCTTT. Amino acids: CASSRTGTGEGAFF.

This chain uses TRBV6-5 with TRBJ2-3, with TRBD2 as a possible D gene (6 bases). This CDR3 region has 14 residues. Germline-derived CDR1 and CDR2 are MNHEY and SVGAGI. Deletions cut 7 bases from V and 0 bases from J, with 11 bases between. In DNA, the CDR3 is TGTGCCAGCACCACTAGCTATAGCACAGATACGCAGTATTTT. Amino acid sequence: CASTTSYSTDTQYF.